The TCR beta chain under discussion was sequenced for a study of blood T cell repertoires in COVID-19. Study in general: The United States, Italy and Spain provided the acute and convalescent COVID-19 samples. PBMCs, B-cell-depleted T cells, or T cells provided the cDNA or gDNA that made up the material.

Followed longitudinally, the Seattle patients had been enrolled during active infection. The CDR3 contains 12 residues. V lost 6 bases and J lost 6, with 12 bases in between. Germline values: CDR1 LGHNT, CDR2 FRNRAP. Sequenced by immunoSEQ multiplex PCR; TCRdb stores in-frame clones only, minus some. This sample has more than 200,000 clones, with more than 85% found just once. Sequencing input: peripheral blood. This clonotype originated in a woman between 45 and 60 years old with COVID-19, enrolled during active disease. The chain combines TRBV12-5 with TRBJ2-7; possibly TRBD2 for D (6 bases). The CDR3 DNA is TGTGCTAGTGGAGGGGACGGGGGCGAGCAGTACGTC. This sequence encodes CASGGDGGEQYV.